Each of the 27 T cell receptor beta chains below was sequenced from the same sample in a study of shared T cell receptors in the human thymus. The protocol was immunoSEQ multiplex PCR, while the TCRdb copy is restricted to in-frame clones and leaves out a portion. Among roughly 550,000 clones listed, approximately 78% were seen once. Another study also made use of these data, one on human thymus T cells.

The sequenced material came from thymocytes. Every receptor here comes from a boy under three years old with a congenital heart defect.

The V call is TRBV19, the J call TRBJ1-2; 11 nucleotides match TRBD1. The CDR3 totals 14 residues. The V and J ends lost 6 bases and 4 bases, in that order; junction bases with no gene match: 4. CDR1 is LNHDA, CDR2 SQIVND, per germline (reference sequence). The CDR3 region has the DNA TGTGCCAGTAGGGACAGGGGGCGAGTCTATGGCTACACCTTC. Encoded protein: CASRDRGRVYGYTF.

This chain connects TRBV6-5 to TRBJ2-7; 8 nucleotides match TRBD2. The CDR3 sequence is 15 residues long. V lost 6 bases and J lost 1; bases outside the gene matches: 8. The germline gives CDR1 MNHEY, CDR2 SVGAGI. The chain's CDR3 is CASRALAGVSYEQYF. The CDR3 bases are TGTGCCAGCAGGGCTCTAGCGGGTGTTTCCTACGAGCAGTACTTC.

The gene calls are TRBV6-1 and TRBJ2-7; 8 nucleotides align to TRBD1. The CDR3 length is 14 residues. The junction had 7 bases not matched to a gene; V was cut back by 7 bases and J by 2 bases. In germline, CDR1 is MNHNS, CDR2 SASEGT. DNA of the CDR3: TGTGCCAGCATAGAACGGGACAGGACCTACGAGCAGTACTTC. Amino acid sequence: CASIERDRTYEQYF.

CDR3: CASSQTGTSFYTTDTQYF. The CDR3 region has the DNA TGCGCCAGCAGCCAGACCGGGACTAGCTTTTATACCACAGATACGCAGTATTTT. This chain uses TRBV4-3 with TRBJ2-3; 9 nucleotides agree with TRBD2. The length of the CDR3 is 18 residues. Trimming removed 3 bases from V and 2 bases from J; junction bases left unmatched: 12. Germline CDR1 and CDR2: LGHNA and YSLEER.

The genes are TRBV29-1 and TRBJ2-7; the D gene is possibly TRBD1 (5 bases). V dropped 2 bases and J dropped 3 bases, with 17 bases sitting between them. This CDR3 is built from 15 residues. Germline V lookup: CDR1 SQVTM, CDR2 ANQGSEA. CDR3: CSVELGLPDNYEQYF. CDR3 DNA sequence: TGCAGCGTTGAACTTGGTCTCCCGGACAACTACGAGCAGTACTTC.

The chain employs TRBV6-6 and TRBJ2-1; 10 bases match TRBD2. The V segment lost 5 bases and the J segment 2 bases; nucleotides outside the gene matches: 3. In germline, CDR1 is MNHNY, CDR2 SVGAGI (reference sequence). The CDR3 is made up of 15 amino acids. Here the CDR3 reads CASSLLAGTYNEQFF. DNA for the CDR3: TGTGCCAGCAGTCTACTAGCGGGAACCTACAATGAGCAGTTCTTC.

Only a few counts were recorded for this clone. The chain links TRBV5-4 to TRBJ2-3; a weak D match, TRBD2 (7 bases). This CDR3 is built from 18 residues. The germline V gene has CDR1 SGHNT and CDR2 YYREEE (reference sequence). Between the trimmed V and J ends, which lost 4 bases and 1 base, there was a span of 22 bases. The CDR3 sequence is CASSAVFGGGEGTDTQYF. The CDR3 DNA is TGTGCCAGCAGCGCCGTCTTTGGGGGGGGCGAGGGCACAGATACGCAGTATTTT.

The chain recombines TRBV27 with TRBJ1-1; 9 nucleotides align to TRBD1. The CDR3 has 14 amino acids. Germline-derived CDR1 and CDR2 are MNHEY and SMNVEV (reference sequence). Trimming took 6 bases from V and 4 from J; bases not matched to a gene: 6. CDR3 region: CASRRRDRATEAFF. The CDR3 nucleotides are TGTGCCAGCAGGAGAAGGGACAGGGCCACTGAAGCTTTCTTT.

The chain is built from TRBV6-1 and TRBJ1-4; D unclear. Between the trimmed V and J ends, which lost 4 bases and 8 bases, there was a span of 17 bases. Germline assignment: CDR1 MNHNS and CDR2 SASEGT. This CDR3 comprises 15 residues. CDR3 sequence (DNA): TGTGCCAGCAGTGGTCCGGGGAAGGAGAAAGAAAAACTGTTTTTT. This encodes CASSGPGKEKEKLFF.

This clone came up a few times. V and J are TRBV16 and TRBJ2-7; tentative D call: TRBD2 (6 bases). The CDR3 contains 16 residues. Per the germline V gene, CDR1 is KGHSY and CDR2 is FQNENV. With 3 bases removed from V and 0 bases from J, the gap between germline ends came to 15 bases. DNA for the CDR3: TGTGCCAGCAGCCAGGGGCTAGGAGGGAGCTCCTACGAGCAGTACTTC. Its translation: CASSQGLGGSSYEQYF. Looking up the rest from reference TRBV16 and TRBJ2-7 gives the full variable domain: GEEVAQTPKHLVRGEGQKAKLYCAPIKGHSYVFWYQQVLKNEFKFLISFQNENVFDETGMPKERFSAKCLPNSPCSLEIQATKLEDSAVYFCASSQGLGGSSYEQYFGPGTRLTVT.

The V call is TRBV25-1, the J call TRBJ2-1; tentative D call: TRBD2 (6 bases). V lost 4 bases, J lost 4 bases, and 14 bases lay in between. CDR1 and CDR2 from the germline V gene are MGHDK and SYGVNS. The CDR3 is 15 amino acids. The DNA for the CDR3 is TGTGCCAGCAGTGTCGGGAGCCGGTATTACAATGAGCAGTTCTTC. Its protein product is CASSVGSRYYNEQFF.

The rearrangement links TRBV19 to TRBJ1-5; 10 nucleotides align to TRBD1. Germline CDR1 and CDR2: LNHDA and SQIVND (reference sequence). The CDR3 has 15 residues. The trim removed 7 bases at V and 9 bases at J, leaving 12 bases unmatched. The CDR3 DNA sequence: TGTGCCAGTAAGGTGGGGACAGGGGACCCTAGGCCCCAGCATTTT. It yields the protein CASKVGTGDPRPQHF.

This clone was counted a single time. This chain joins TRBV15 and TRBJ1-1, with 7 bases aligning to TRBD1. J was trimmed by 0 bases and V by 0 bases; bases with no gene match: 7. The CDR3 totals 17 residues. The V gene's germline CDR1 is LNHNV and CDR2 YYDKDF (reference sequence). The CDR3 DNA sequence: TGTGCCACCAGCAGAGATTTACCGGACAGGATGAACACTGAAGCTTTCTTT. Amino acid sequence: CATSRDLPDRMNTEAFF. Drawing the rest from reference TRBV15 and TRBJ1-1, the complete variable domain is DAMVIQNPRYQVTQFGKPVTLSCSQTLNHNVMYWYQQKSSQAPKLLFHYYDKDFNNEADTPDNFQSRRPNTSFCFLDIRSPGLGDTAMYLCATSRDLPDRMNTEAFFGQGTRLTVV.

CDR3 loop: CASSRDRHTGELFF. CDR3 in DNA: TGTGCCAGCAGCAGGGACAGGCACACCGGGGAGCTGTTTTTT. The rearrangement links TRBV5-8 to TRBJ2-2; 8 positions match TRBD1. Losses at the gene ends were 4 bases for V and 3 bases for J; bases not matched to a gene: 2. The CDR3 covers 14 residues. The germline V gene has CDR1 SGHTS and CDR2 YDEGEE. The whole variable domain, filled in from reference TRBV5-8 and TRBJ2-2, reads EAGVTQSPTHLIKTRGQQATLRCSPISGHTSVYWYQQALGLGLQFLLWYDEGEERNRGNFPPRFSGRQFPNYSSELNVNALELEDSALYLCASSRDRHTGELFFGEGSRLTVL.

The V gene is TRBV12-5, the J gene TRBJ2-7; perhaps TRBD1 as D (6 bases). Germline V gene lookup returns CDR1 LGHNT and CDR2 FRNRAP. This CDR3 comprises 14 residues. The ends were cut back, 4 bases at V and 0 bases at J, with 10 bases in the middle. In DNA, the CDR3 is TGTGCTAGTGGTTGGGGGACATCCTCCTACGAGCAGTACTTC. It is translated as CASGWGTSSYEQYF.

The chain recombines TRBV10-3 with TRBJ2-1, with 7 nucleotides matching TRBD2. The length of the CDR3 is 16 residues. J gave up 9 bases and V 0 bases, and 11 bases lay outside the gene matches. The V gene's germline CDR1 is ENHRY and CDR2 SYGVKD. This CDR3 reads CAISESSGKGRSEQFF. Written as DNA, the CDR3 is TGTGCCATCAGTGAGTCGAGCGGGAAAGGCAGAAGTGAGCAGTTCTTC.

The chain joins TRBV9 to TRBJ2-3; TRBD2 aligns across 9 bases. Unmatched junction bases numbered 7, after V lost 0 bases and J lost 5 bases. From germline, CDR1 is SGDLS and CDR2 YYNGEE. The CDR3 has 16 amino acids. The DNA for the CDR3 is TGTGCCAGCAGCGTAGTTGGTAGCGGGAGAGGAGATACGCAGTATTTT. Protein sequence: CASSVVGSGRGDTQYF.

This clone was seen a few times. The chain has TRBV29-1 and TRBJ2-3, with D tentatively TRBD2 (7 bases). V lost 7 bases to trimming and J lost 0 bases, with 23 bases between them. The CDR3 has 17 residues. The V gene's germline CDR1 is SQVTM and CDR2 ANQGSEA. CDR3 residues: CSAPTGGDRSSTDTQYF. In DNA form, the CDR3 reads TGCAGCGCCCCGACGGGGGGCGACAGATCTAGCACAGATACGCAGTATTTT.

The CDR3 coding sequence is TGTGCCAGCAGAATCAGGGCAGATACGCAGTATTTT. This gives the protein CASRIRADTQYF. This chain links TRBV28 with TRBJ2-3; D is perhaps TRBD1 (5 bases). The length of the CDR3 is 12 residues. In germline, CDR1 is MDHEN, CDR2 SYDVKM. V lost 6 bases and J lost 4, with 8 bases in between. Looking up the rest from reference TRBV28 and TRBJ2-3 gives the full variable domain: DVKVTQSSRYLVKRTGEKVFLECVQDMDHENMFWYRQDPGLGLRLIYFSYDVKMKEKGDIPEGYSVSREKKERFSLILESASTNQTSMYLCASRIRADTQYFGPGTRLTVL.

The V gene is TRBV27, the J gene TRBJ2-7, with TRBD2 matching over 7 bases. After removal of 8 bases from V and 5 bases from J, the junction contained 12 bases not matched to a gene. The germline V gene has CDR1 MNHEY and CDR2 SMNVEV (reference sequence). CDR3 length: 14 residues. Written as DNA, the CDR3 is TGTGCCAGCGGTTCGATACGGGGGGTTAACGAGCAGTACTTC. As protein: CASGSIRGVNEQYF.

This clone occurred once. V usage is TRBV11-2 and J usage is TRBJ2-7; 9 nucleotides match TRBD1. V lost 8 bases to trimming and J lost 6 bases; unmatched junction nucleotides: 11. This CDR3 has 14 residues. CDR1 is SGHAT, CDR2 FQNNGV, per germline. CDR3 nucleotides: TGTGCCAGCCGTAGTCCGGGACAGGGTGGCGAGCAGTACTTC. Amino acids: CASRSPGQGGEQYF.

The rearrangement links TRBV6-1 to TRBJ2-1; 8 positions match TRBD2. Unmatched junction bases numbered 7, after V lost 0 bases and J lost 0 bases. The germline gives CDR1 MNHNS, CDR2 SASEGT. The CDR3 has 18 residues. DNA of the CDR3: TGTGCCAGCAGTGAAGCTGCGGGCAGCGGGAGCTCCTACAATGAGCAGTTCTTC. Translated: CASSEAAGSGSSYNEQFF.

The chain combines TRBV28 with TRBJ2-1; D gene unclear. The CDR3 covers 13 residues. Looked up from germline, CDR1 is MDHEN and CDR2 is SYDVKM. Trimming took off 6 bases at V and 5 bases at J, with 11 bases between the two ends. DNA for the CDR3: TGTGCCAGCAGCACGCGGCCCCACAATGAGCAGTTCTTC. Translation: CASSTRPHNEQFF.

CDR3 nucleotide sequence: TGTGCCAGCAGCCCGGGACTCTGGTCCGCCCTTGAGCAGTACTTC. This sequence encodes CASSPGLWSALEQYF. V and J are TRBV5-8 and TRBJ2-7, with a possible D match to TRBD2 (6 bases). The CDR3 loop spans 15 amino acids. From germline, CDR1 is SGHTS and CDR2 YDEGEE. Trimming stripped 4 bases from V and 7 bases from J, with 21 bases between.

This clone is a singleton in its sample. The rearrangement joins TRBV27 to TRBJ2-1; 7 bases are a match to TRBD2. V was clipped by 6 bases and J by 3 bases; unmatched bases: 11. Germline V CDR1 and CDR2: MNHEY, SMNVEV (reference sequence). There are 16 residues in the CDR3. The CDR3 here is CASSTSGGTHYNEQFF. The CDR3 DNA is TGTGCCAGCAGCACCTCGGGGGGAACCCACTACAATGAGCAGTTCTTC.

The chain is built from TRBV18 and TRBJ2-5; TRBD1 matches at 9 bases. Unmatched junction bases numbered 2, after V lost 3 bases and J lost 3 bases. The CDR3 extends over 14 amino acids. CDR1 is KGHSH and CDR2 is LQKENI in the germline V gene. The CDR3 here is CASSPRQGEETQYF. DNA for the CDR3: TGTGCCAGCTCACCCCGACAGGGGGAAGAGACCCAGTACTTC.

The rearrangement links TRBV6-1 to TRBJ1-2; D is perhaps TRBD1 (5 bases). V gave up 4 bases and J gave up 4 bases, with 16 bases separating them. The CDR3 is 15 amino acids. The germline gives CDR1 MNHNS, CDR2 SASEGT. The DNA for the CDR3 is TGTGCCAGCAGTGGATACACAGGCGGCGGCTATGGCTACACCTTC. Encoded protein: CASSGYTGGGYGYTF.